The rows below give T cell receptor beta chains drawn from one sample of a study of T cell clonotyping in hematopoietic cell transplantation. Only in-frame clones appear in the TCRdb table, and some are missing; sequencing was by immunoSEQ multiplex PCR. The sample has some 11,000 clones; 92% are singletons. The sequenced sample was peripheral blood mononuclear cells, obtained before stem cell transplant. These receptors came from a woman between 35 and 50 years old with acute myeloid leukemia. Some clones in this sample may be carry-over from other donors' samples. CDR3s include the opening cysteine and the closing phenylalanine or tryptophan. D genes are given only for firm matches. Clone size is shown for a subset of rows, as once, few, many or a class of expanded clone.

v_gene	abundance	j_gene	d_gene	len	CDR3aa	CDR3nt
TRBV7-3	-	TRBJ2-2	-	14	CASSQTTGTGELFF	TGTGCCAGCAGCCAGACTACAGGGACCGGGGAGCTGTTTTTT
TRBV7-9	-	TRBJ2-1	-	14	CASSLARENRGQFF	TGTGCCAGCAGCTTAGCGCGGGAAAACAGAGGGCAGTTCTTC
TRBV5-1	-	TRBJ2-7	-	14	CASRPELAVDEQYF	TGCGCCAGCAGGCCAGAGCTAGCCGTCGACGAGCAGTACTTC
TRBV11-2	-	TRBJ2-7	TRBD2	17	CASSAGGGTSGTYEQYF	TGTGCCAGCAGCGCGGGGGGTGGGACTAGCGGGACCTACGAGCAGTACTTC
TRBV5-1	-	TRBJ1-2	-	14	CASSLSQLNYGYTF	TGCGCCAGCAGCTTGAGTCAGCTTAACTATGGCTACACCTTC
TRBV5-4	-	TRBJ2-3	TRBD2	18	CASSRAGTSGRNTDTQYF	TGTGCCAGCAGCAGGGCCGGGACTAGCGGGCGTAACACAGATACGCAGTATTTT
TRBV5-5	-	TRBJ2-5	-	16	CASSLGISNPKETQYF	TGTGCCAGCAGCTTGGGTATTAGCAACCCCAAAGAGACCCAGTACTTC
TRBV9	-	TRBJ1-2	-	14	CASSVELGSEGYTF	TGTGCCAGCAGCGTAGAGTTAGGGTCAGAAGGCTACACCTTC
TRBV28	-	TRBJ1-5	-	15	CASSSQGRDNQPQHF	TGTGCCAGCAGTTCCCAGGGAAGGGATAATCAGCCCCAGCATTTT
TRBV10-3	-	TRBJ1-1	-	15	CAISESRLGGTEAFF	TGTGCCATCAGTGAGTCGAGGTTAGGGGGGACTGAAGCTTTCTTT
TRBV4-3	-	TRBJ2-2	TRBD1	15	CASSQRDREAGELFF	TGCGCCAGCAGCCAACGGGACAGGGAGGCCGGGGAGCTGTTTTTT
TRBV2	-	TRBJ1-5	TRBD1	17	CASSQPGGSLSNQPQHF	TGTGCCAGCAGCCAGCCAGGGGGCAGCCTTAGCAATCAGCCCCAGCATTTT
TRBV9	once	TRBJ2-7	TRBD2	16	CASSVTGLAHYYEQYF	TGTGCCAGCAGCGTAACGGGACTAGCACACTACTACGAGCAGTACTTC
TRBV10-2	-	TRBJ1-1	TRBD1	13	CASRQGLITEAFF	TGCGCCAGCAGACAGGGGTTAATCACTGAAGCTTTCTTT
TRBV30	-	TRBJ1-2	-	14	CAWRVRGVTYGYTF	TGTGCCTGGAGGGTCCGGGGGGTGACCTATGGCTACACCTTC
TRBV7-2	-	TRBJ2-7	TRBD2	14	CASSLGLAGPEQYF	TGTGCCAGCAGCTTGGGACTAGCGGGACCCGAGCAGTACTTC
TRBV19	-	TRBJ2-1	TRBD2	19	CASRSMAGLAGGSYNEQFF	TGTGCCAGTAGGTCGATGGCGGGACTAGCGGGAGGTTCCTACAATGAGCAGTTCTTC
TRBV7-8	-	TRBJ2-1	TRBD2	15	CASSLVAGGTNEQFF	TGTGCCAGCAGCTTAGTGGCGGGAGGGACCAATGAGCAGTTCTTC
TRBV4-2	-	TRBJ2-2	-	14	CASSQDRLIGELFF	TGTGCCAGCAGCCAAGATCGGCTGATCGGGGAGCTGTTTTTT
TRBV29-1	-	TRBJ1-2	-	12	CSVGGGVKGYTF	TGCAGCGTGGGGGGAGGGGTGAAGGGCTACACCTTC
TRBV14	-	TRBJ2-5	-	12	CASSQFWETQYF	TGTGCCAGCAGCCAATTTTGGGAGACCCAGTACTTC
TRBV9	-	TRBJ2-5	-	15	CASSVGGAYQETQYF	TGTGCCAGCAGCGTAGGTGGGGCGTACCAAGAGACCCAGTACTTC
TRBV11-1	few	TRBJ1-1	-	14	CASSLGGRNTEAFF	TGTGCCAGCAGCTTAGGGGGGCGGAATACTGAAGCTTTCTTT
TRBV6-5	-	TRBJ2-3	TRBD2	15	CASRGGLAGTDTQYF	TGTGCCAGCAGAGGGGGACTAGCGGGCACAGATACGCAGTATTTT
TRBV7-3	-	TRBJ1-1	-	13	CASSLTGDPEAFF	TGTGCCAGCAGCTTAACGGGGGACCCTGAAGCTTTCTTT
TRBV9	-	TRBJ1-1	-	13	CASSVRSNTEAFF	TGTGCCAGCAGCGTTAGGTCCAACACTGAAGCTTTCTTT
TRBV30	-	TRBJ2-3	-	13	CAWSVRASDTQYF	TGTGCCTGGAGTGTACGGGCTTCAGATACGCAGTATTTT
TRBV5-1	-	TRBJ2-1	TRBD2	14	CASSLGGLDYEQFF	TGCGCCAGCAGCTTGGGGGGACTAGACTATGAGCAGTTCTTC
TRBV11-2	-	TRBJ2-7	TRBD2	14	CASSKSSGQTKQYF	TGTGCCAGCAGCAAATCTAGCGGGCAGACGAAGCAGTACTTC
TRBV7-9	-	TRBJ1-1	TRBD1	18	CASSSSGGGTGMVPEAFF	TGTGCCAGCAGCTCAAGCGGTGGGGGGACAGGGATGGTTCCTGAAGCTTTCTTT
TRBV14	-	TRBJ1-1	TRBD1	18	CASSQPPPGQPMNTEAFF	TGTGCCAGCAGCCAACCTCCCCCGGGACAGCCTATGAACACTGAAGCTTTCTTT
TRBV9	-	TRBJ1-2	-	15	CASSPGGQGNYGYTF	TGTGCCAGCAGCCCTGGGGGGCAGGGGAACTATGGCTACACCTTC
TRBV2	-	TRBJ1-5	TRBD1	14	CASKTGTVTQPQHF	TGTGCCAGCAAAACCGGGACAGTGACTCAGCCCCAGCATTTT
TRBV5-1	-	TRBJ1-4	-	15	CASSLAGRVVEKLFF	TGCGCCAGCAGCTTGGCGGGCAGGGTGGTTGAAAAACTGTTTTTT
TRBV29-1	-	TRBJ2-1	TRBD2	15	CSVCVVLAGDTEQFF	TGCAGCGTTTGTGTGGTTTTAGCGGGAGATACTGAGCAGTTCTTC
TRBV5-4	-	TRBJ2-3	TRBD2	17	CASSPGTSGRAADTQYF	TGTGCCAGCAGCCCCGGGACTAGCGGGAGGGCTGCCGATACGCAGTATTTT
TRBV6-4	-	TRBJ2-4	-	14	CASSDSFSQGIQYF	TGTGCCAGCAGTGACTCGTTCAGCCAAGGCATTCAGTACTTC
TRBV7-2	-	TRBJ2-1	-	12	CASSHYYNEQFF	TGTGCCAGCAGCCACTACTACAATGAGCAGTTCTTC
TRBV30	-	TRBJ1-5	-	13	CAWGEQVSKPQHF	TGTGCCTGGGGGGAACAGGTCTCCAAGCCCCAGCATTTT